These T cell receptor beta chains were read from a single sample in a study of PD-1 blockade in mismatch repair-deficient tumors. Data came from immunoSEQ multiplex PCR; TCRdb stores just in-frame clones and leaves some out. In the table there are some 51,000 clones, over 75% of which are singletons. The specimen comprised peripheral blood, sampled about 4.5 months after starting pembrolizumab. These receptor sequences come from an adult with mismatch repair-deficient cancer. Each CDR3 is given with its conserved first and last residue. D genes are given only for firm matches.

D,V,J,DNA,CDR3
-,TRBV19,TRBJ1-1,TGTGCCAGTAGTATACAGAACACTGAAGCTTTCTTT,CASSIQNTEAFF
TRBD2,TRBV4-2,TRBJ2-5,TGTGCCAGCAGCCAGGCCGGACTAGCGGGGGAGACCCAGTACTTC,CASSQAGLAGETQYF
-,TRBV30,TRBJ1-1,TGTGCCTGGAGTAGACAGGCCGGTGAAGCTTTCTTT,CAWSRQAGEAFF
TRBD1,TRBV18,TRBJ2-3,TGTGCCAGCTCAATAGGACAGGAGAAATCAGATACGCAGTATTTT,CASSIGQEKSDTQYF
-,TRBV20-1,TRBJ1-1,TGCAGTGCTAAAGATAACACTGAAGCTTTCTTT,CSAKDNTEAFF
TRBD1,TRBV13,TRBJ1-1,TGTGCCAGCAGCCTCAGGGGGAGGGTCGAATCTGAAGCTTTCTTT,CASSLRGRVESEAFF
-,TRBV7-7,TRBJ2-3,TGTGCTAGCAGCTTAGGGGATGCACCCCTCAAAGGAGATACGCAGTATTTT,CASSLGDAPLKGDTQYF
-,TRBV4-2,TRBJ2-6,TGTGCCAGCAGCCTAACCGAGACAGAATATTCTGCTGGGGCCAACGTCCTGACTTTC,CASSLTETEYSAGANVLTF
-,TRBV11-2,TRBJ2-7,TGTGCCAGCATCCCCAGTCAGGGTTACTCCTACGAGCAGTACTTC,CASIPSQGYSYEQYF
TRBD2,TRBV6-1,TRBJ2-3,TGTGCCAGCAGTGAGACTAGCGGGAGGACGCAGTATTTT,CASSETSGRTQYF
TRBD1,TRBV19,TRBJ2-7,TGTGCCAGTAGTACCGGGACAGGGGCAATCTACGAGCAGTACTTC,CASSTGTGAIYEQYF
TRBD2,TRBV15,TRBJ2-5,TGTGCCACAAGACTAGCGGGAGAAGAGACCCAGTACTTC,CATRLAGEETQYF
TRBD2,TRBV18,TRBJ2-7,TGTGCCAGCTCTACCCTGGGCGGGAGTTCTTACGAGCAGTACTTC,CASSTLGGSSYEQYF